This paragraph reports one T cell receptor (beta chain). This clone turned up a few times. Its cognate antigen has yet to be identified. CVID was diagnosed by standard criteria: serum IgG, IgA and/or IgM reduced below normal range, plus specific antibody deficiency. A total of fewer than 50 subjects (approximately 15 female and 30 or so male; age range roughly 8 to 70 years, mean age roughly 40) were included in the CVID group. Both CVID patients and healthy controls were predominantly of Caucasian heritage. Replacement immunoglobulin therapy had been administered to all CVID subjects for at least one year at the time of study participation. No CVID subject was ill or taking immunomodulatory or immunosuppressive medication when blood was collected. From each donor, about 4.5 to 9 ml of heparinized peripheral whole blood was collected. TCRbeta CDR3 repertoires were sequenced from genomic DNA of adults with common variable immune deficiency (CVID) and healthy adult controls. Diluted blood was density-centrifuged over Hypaque 1077 or Ficoll-Paque to isolate peripheral blood mononuclear cells. Genomic DNA was extracted from unsorted mononuclear cells by Qiagen column purification or by a centrifugation-based method.

The record originates from a study of T cell clonality in common variable immunodeficiency (dated by TCRdb to 2015 to 2017). CVID samples and control samples contributed equivalent amounts of genomic DNA as sequencing input. For every sample, a 60 bp segment covering the rearranged TCRbeta CDR3 region was amplified and then sequenced. The immunoSEQ assay, a bias-corrected multiplex PCR combined with high-throughput sequencing, was used to amplify TCRbeta. The paper's data handling went like this. Each unique nucleotide sequence was treated as a clone and annotated with V, D and J genes, copy number and frequency. Sequences were labeled productive if in frame, and non-productive if out of frame or containing stop codons. As previously described, clonality was calculated on the basis of Shannon's entropy. The predicted amino acid sequences of productive clones were used to derive mean CDR3 Kyte-Doolittle hydropathy. Hierarchical clustering of scaled V gene usage was performed with the R hclust function using Manhattan distance and complete linkage. Sharing of clones by CDR3 amino acid sequence was evaluated by resampling 12 repertoires per group over 100 rounds. The repertoires were searched for 55 to 75 published EBV-specific and fewer than 250 published CMV-specific TCRbeta sequences. A couple of CVID samples that yielded fewer than 10,000 sequences were excluded from the analysis, so approximately 38 CVID repertoires were retained. Not all clones reach the TCRdb copy of this immuneACCESS table, which keeps in-frame sequences only. Checked studies attribute under half of the gap to unresolved V genes and leave the rest unexplained. V and J calls and clone size are as listed in that table; D and trimming were resolved from the DNA. The data for this sample show fewer than 40,000 clones, each detected more than once. Around 5% of the sample lies in the top ten.

What the study reported, not specific to this receptor: Increased TCRbeta clonality was found in CVID subjects compared with healthy controls (t-test p = 0.018), with the increase being most characteristic of about a third of subjects. Patient heterogeneity within the CVID cohort put limits on correlating repertoire features with clinical complications. CVID TCRbeta sequences were reported to have fewer deletions and N-nucleotide insertions and to lack highly modified clones with 13 or more V deletions. The authors noted that sequencing repertoires of T cell subpopulations would be needed to clarify what caused the increased clonality in CVID. Although equal DNA input was used, an average of approximately 82,000 unique sequences per sample was obtained for controls, compared with some 30,000 for CVID samples. CVID subjects shared fewer TCRbeta clones with each other than healthy controls did (p < 0.0001).

The source of this sequence is a human donor with common variable immunodeficiency. Material for sequencing was peripheral blood mononuclear cells.

The CDR3 DNA, read in part, is TGTGCCAGCTCACCAGGATTGACAGGGGATGACACCTATGGC. Its translation reads: CASSPGLTGDDTYG. The full-length CDR3 reads as CASSPGLTGDDTYGYTF. This receptor chain uses TRBV18 and TRBJ1-2; 8 bases in the junction line up with TRBD1. The read comes to an end 3 residues before the CDR3 does, leaving the germline J gene to fill in the end. Trimming takes 2 bases off V and 4 bases off J; junction bases not matched to a gene: 12. The CDR3 covers 17 residues, taking in both the cysteine and the phenylalanine. Sequencing covers 42 bases of the CDR3, shown here with the frame starting at base 1. CDR1 and CDR2 were assigned from the germline V gene as KGHSH and LQKENI.